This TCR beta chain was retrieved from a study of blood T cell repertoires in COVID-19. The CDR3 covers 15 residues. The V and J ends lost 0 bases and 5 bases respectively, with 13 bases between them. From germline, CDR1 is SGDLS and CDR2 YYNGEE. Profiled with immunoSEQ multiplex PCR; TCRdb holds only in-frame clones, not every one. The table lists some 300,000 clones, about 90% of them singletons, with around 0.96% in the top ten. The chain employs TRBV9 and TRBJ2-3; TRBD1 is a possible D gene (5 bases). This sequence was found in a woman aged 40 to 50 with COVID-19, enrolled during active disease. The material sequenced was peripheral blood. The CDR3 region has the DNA TGTGCCAGCAGCGTAGCCTCCACTACAGGAGATACGCAGTATTTT. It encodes CASSVASTTGDTQYF.